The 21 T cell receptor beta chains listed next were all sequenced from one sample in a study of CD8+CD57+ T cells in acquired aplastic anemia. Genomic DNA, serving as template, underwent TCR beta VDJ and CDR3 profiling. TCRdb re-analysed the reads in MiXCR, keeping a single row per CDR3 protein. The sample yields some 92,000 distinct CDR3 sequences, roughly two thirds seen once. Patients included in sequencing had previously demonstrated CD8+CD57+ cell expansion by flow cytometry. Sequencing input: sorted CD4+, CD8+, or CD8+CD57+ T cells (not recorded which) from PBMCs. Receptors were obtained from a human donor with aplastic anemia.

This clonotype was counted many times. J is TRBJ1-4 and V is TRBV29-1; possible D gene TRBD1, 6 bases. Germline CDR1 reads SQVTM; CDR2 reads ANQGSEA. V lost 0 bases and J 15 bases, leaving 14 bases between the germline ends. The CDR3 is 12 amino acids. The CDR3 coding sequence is TGCAGCGTTGAAGAATCCGAGGGGGAGGTGTTTTTT. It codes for CSVEESEGEVFF. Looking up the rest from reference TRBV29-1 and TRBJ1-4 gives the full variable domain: SAVISQKPSRDICQRGTSLTIQCQVDSQVTMMFWYRQQPGQSLTLIATANQGSEATYESGFVIDKFPISRPNLTFSTLTVSNMSPEDSSIYLCSVEESEGEVFFGSGTQLSVL.

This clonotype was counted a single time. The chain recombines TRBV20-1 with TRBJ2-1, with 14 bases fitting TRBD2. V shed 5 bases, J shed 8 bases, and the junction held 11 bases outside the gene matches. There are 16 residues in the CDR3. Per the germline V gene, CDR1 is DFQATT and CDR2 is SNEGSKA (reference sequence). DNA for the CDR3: TGCAGTGCTTCTCGTCGCGGGACTAGCGGGGGCGATGAGCAGTTCTTC. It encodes CSASRRGTSGGDEQFF.

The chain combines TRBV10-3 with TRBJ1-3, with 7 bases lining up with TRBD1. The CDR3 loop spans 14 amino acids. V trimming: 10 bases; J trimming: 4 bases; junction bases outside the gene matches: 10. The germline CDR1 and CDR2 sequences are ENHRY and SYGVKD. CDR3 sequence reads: CASREGASGNTIYF. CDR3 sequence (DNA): TGTGCCAGCCGTGAGGGGGCTTCCGGAAACACCATATATTTT.

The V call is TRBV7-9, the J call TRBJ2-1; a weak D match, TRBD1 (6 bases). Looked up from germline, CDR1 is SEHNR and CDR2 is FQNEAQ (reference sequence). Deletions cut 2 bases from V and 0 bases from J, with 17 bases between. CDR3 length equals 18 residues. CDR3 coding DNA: TGTGCCAGCAGCTTAAGGGGGAGTTTCGTCAGCTCCTACAATGAGCAGTTCTTC. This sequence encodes CASSLRGSFVSSYNEQFF.

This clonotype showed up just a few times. Here the CDR3 DNA reads TGTGCCAGTGTGTATGAGACAGGGGGCTTGTCACCCCTCCACTTT. Translating gives CASVYETGGLSPLHF. This chain links TRBV2 with TRBJ1-6, with TRBD1 identical over 10 bases. The CDR3 covers 15 residues. The junction had 12 bases not matched to a gene; V was cut back by 9 bases and J by 10 bases. CDR1 and CDR2 (germline): SNHLY, FYNNEI.

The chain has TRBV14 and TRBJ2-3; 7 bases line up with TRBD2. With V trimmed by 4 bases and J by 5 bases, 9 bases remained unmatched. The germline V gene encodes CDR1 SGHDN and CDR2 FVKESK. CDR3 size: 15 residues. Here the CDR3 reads CASSLTAGHRDTQYF. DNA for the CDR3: TGTGCCAGCAGCCTAACAGCGGGGCACAGAGATACGCAGTATTTT.

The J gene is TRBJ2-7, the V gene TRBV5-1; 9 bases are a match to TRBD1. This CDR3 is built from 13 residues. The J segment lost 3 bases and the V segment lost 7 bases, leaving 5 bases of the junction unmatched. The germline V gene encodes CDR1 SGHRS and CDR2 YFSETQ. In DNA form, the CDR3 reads TGCGCCAGCGCCGGGACAGGGAGCTACGAGCAGTACTTC. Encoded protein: CASAGTGSYEQYF.

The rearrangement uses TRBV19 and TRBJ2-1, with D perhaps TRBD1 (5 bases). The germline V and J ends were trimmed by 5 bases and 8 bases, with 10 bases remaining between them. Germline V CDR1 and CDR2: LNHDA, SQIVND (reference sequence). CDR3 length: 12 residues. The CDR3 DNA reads TGTGCCAGTAGTGTCGGCAGGGATGAGCAGTTCTTC. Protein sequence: CASSVGRDEQFF.

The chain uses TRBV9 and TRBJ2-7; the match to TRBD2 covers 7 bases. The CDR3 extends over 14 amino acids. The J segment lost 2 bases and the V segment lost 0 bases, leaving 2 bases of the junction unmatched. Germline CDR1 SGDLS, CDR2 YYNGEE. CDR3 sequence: CASSVGGGAYEQYF. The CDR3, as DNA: TGTGCCAGCAGCGTAGGTGGGGGGGCCTACGAGCAGTACTTC.

The CDR3 DNA sequence: TGTGCCAGCAGCCAAGATTGGACTAGCGGGGACGAGCAGTACTTC. Protein sequence: CASSQDWTSGDEQYF. This sequence joins TRBV2 and TRBJ2-7; 12 bases agree with TRBD2. The CDR3 spans 15 residues. Unmatched junction bases numbered 8, after V lost 6 bases and J lost 5 bases. Per the germline V gene, CDR1 is SNHLY and CDR2 is FYNNEI.

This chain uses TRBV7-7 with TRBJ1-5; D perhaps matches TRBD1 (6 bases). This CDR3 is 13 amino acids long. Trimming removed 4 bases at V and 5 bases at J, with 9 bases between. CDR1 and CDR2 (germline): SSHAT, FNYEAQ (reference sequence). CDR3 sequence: CASSSRQDQPQHF. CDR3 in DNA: TGTGCCAGCAGCTCCCGACAGGATCAGCCCCAGCATTTT.

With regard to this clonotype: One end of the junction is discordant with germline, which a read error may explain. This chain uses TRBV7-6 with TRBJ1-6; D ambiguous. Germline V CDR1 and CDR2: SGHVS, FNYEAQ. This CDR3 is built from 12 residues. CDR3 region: CASSSHNSPLHF. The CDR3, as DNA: TGTGCCAGCAGCTCCCATAATTCACCCCTCCACTTT.

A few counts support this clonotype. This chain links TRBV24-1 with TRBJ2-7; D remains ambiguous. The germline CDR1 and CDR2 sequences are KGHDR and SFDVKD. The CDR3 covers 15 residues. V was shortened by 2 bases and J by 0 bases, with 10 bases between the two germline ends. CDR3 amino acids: CATSDSTHPSYEQYF. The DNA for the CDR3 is TGTGCCACCAGTGATTCAACCCACCCCTCCTACGAGCAGTACTTC.

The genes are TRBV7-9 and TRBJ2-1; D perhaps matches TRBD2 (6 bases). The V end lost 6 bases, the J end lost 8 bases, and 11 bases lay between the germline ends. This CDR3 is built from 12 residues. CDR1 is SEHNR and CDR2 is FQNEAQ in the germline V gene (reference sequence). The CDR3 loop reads CASRGGSYEQFF. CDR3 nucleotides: TGTGCCAGCAGGGGGGGTAGCTATGAGCAGTTCTTC.

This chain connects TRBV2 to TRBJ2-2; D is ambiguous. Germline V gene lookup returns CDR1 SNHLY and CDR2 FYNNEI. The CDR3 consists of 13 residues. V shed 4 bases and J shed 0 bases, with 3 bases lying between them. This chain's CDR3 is CASSVSNTGELFF. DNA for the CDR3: TGTGCCAGCAGTGTATCGAACACCGGGGAGCTGTTTTTT.

CDR3 loop: CASSPRYAEAFF. As DNA, the CDR3 is TGTGCCAGTAGTCCGCGGTATGCTGAAGCTTTCTTT. J is TRBJ1-1 and V is TRBV19; no clear D gene. The CDR3 consists of 12 residues. V gave up 5 bases and J gave up 6 bases, with 10 bases separating them. Germline V gives CDR1 LNHDA, CDR2 SQIVND (reference sequence). Looking up the rest from reference TRBV19 and TRBJ1-1 gives the full variable domain: DGGITQSPKYLFRKEGQNVTLSCEQNLNHDAMYWYRQDPGQGLRLIYYSQIVNDFQKGDIAEGYSVSREKKESFPLTVTSAQKNPTAFYLCASSPRYAEAFFGQGTRLTVV.

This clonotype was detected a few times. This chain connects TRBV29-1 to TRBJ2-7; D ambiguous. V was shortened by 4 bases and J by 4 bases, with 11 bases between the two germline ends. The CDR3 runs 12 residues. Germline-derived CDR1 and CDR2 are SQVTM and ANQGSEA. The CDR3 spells CSVADGRYEQYF. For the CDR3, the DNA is TGCAGCGTTGCCGACGGCCGATACGAGCAGTACTTC.

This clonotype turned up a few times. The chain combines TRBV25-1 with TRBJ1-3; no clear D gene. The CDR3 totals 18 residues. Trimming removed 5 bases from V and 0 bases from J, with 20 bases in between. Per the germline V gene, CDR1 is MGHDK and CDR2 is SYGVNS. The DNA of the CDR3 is TGTGCCAGCAGTATGTGGGCCACCGGTATCCACTCTGGAAACACCATATATTTT. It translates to CASSMWATGIHSGNTIYF. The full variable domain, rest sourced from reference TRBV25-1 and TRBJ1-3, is EADIYQTPRYLVIGTGKKITLECSQTMGHDKMYWYQQDPGMELHLIHYSYGVNSTEKGDLSSESTVSRIRTEHFPLTLESARPSHTSQYLCASSMWATGIHSGNTIYFGEGSWLTVV.

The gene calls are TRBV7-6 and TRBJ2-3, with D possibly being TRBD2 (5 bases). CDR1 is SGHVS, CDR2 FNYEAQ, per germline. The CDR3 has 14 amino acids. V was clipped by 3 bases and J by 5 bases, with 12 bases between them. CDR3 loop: CASSLAGPQDTQYF. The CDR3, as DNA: TGTGCCAGCAGCTTGGCGGGTCCCCAAGATACGCAGTATTTT.

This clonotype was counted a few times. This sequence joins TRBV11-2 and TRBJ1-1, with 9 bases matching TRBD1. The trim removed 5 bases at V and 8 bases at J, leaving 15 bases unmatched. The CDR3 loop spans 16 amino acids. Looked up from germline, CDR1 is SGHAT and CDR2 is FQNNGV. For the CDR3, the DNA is TGTGCCAGCAGCGAAGACTTCCCCGGGACAGGGTCCGAAGCTTTCTTT. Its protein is CASSEDFPGTGSEAFF.

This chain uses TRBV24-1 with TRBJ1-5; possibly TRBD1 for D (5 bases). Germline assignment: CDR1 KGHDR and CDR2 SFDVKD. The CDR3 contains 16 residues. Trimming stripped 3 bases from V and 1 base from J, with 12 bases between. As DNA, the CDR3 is TGTGCCACCAGTGATCTTCGGGGGGAAAGCAATCAGCCCCAGCATTTT. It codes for CATSDLRGESNQPQHF.